Listed below are T cell receptor beta chains from one sample, sequenced in a study of technical replicates of blood from a few donors. Clones were sequenced by immunoSEQ multiplex PCR, and TCRdb holds only the in-frame ones, with some missing. The table records some 70,000 clones, roughly 90% of them present only once. The specimen sequenced was PBMCs. The source of these receptors is a human donor in good health. Some clones in this sample may be carry-over from other donors' samples. The CDR3 runs from the conserved cysteine through the conserved F or W. Each record gives: V gene, D gene, clone size, J gene, CDR3 DNA, CDR3 protein. D genes are given only for firm matches. The listing skips clone size in some rows; elsewhere it reads once, few, many or a size class.

TRBV6-1	TRBD1	.	TRBJ1-4	TGTGCCAGCAGAAAGACAGGGGTGACTGAAAAACTGTTTTTT	CASRKTGVTEKLFF
TRBV30	TRBD2	.	TRBJ2-1	TGTGTCTGGACTAGCGGGAGTCACTACAATGAGCAGTTCTTC	CVWTSGSHYNEQFF
TRBV15	.	.	TRBJ2-7	TGTGCCACCAGCAGATGGCTCGGGTTCAGGGGTGGCGAGCAGTACTTC	CATSRWLGFRGGEQYF
TRBV7-7	TRBD2	.	TRBJ2-3	TGTGCCAGCAGCTTAGGGGTCGGGGGGGCGACAGATACGCAGTATTTT	CASSLGVGGATDTQYF
TRBV2	.	once	TRBJ2-3	TGTGCCAGCAGTTCTTCAGATACGCAGTATTTT	CASSSSDTQYF
TRBV4-1	.	.	TRBJ2-1	TGCGCCAGCAGCCAAGATGAGGGAGGCCGAGGGAATGAGCAGTTCTTC	CASSQDEGGRGNEQFF
TRBV15	TRBD1	.	TRBJ2-7	TGTGCCACCAGCCGCCGGGACAGGGGAACCCCCTCCTACGAGCAGTACTTC	CATSRRDRGTPSYEQYF
TRBV6-6	TRBD1	.	TRBJ1-2	TGTGCCAGCACCATAGACAGGGGTGAAAACTATGGCTACACCTTC	CASTIDRGENYGYTF
TRBV7-3	.	.	TRBJ2-3	TGTGCCAGCAGCTTTGGCGGGTCTAGCACAGATACGCAGTATTTT	CASSFGGSSTDTQYF
TRBV2	.	.	TRBJ1-1	TGTGCCAGTCAAGAGGGGGGGCAGAGCCTGTATCGGGCTTTCTTT	CASQEGGQSLYRAFF
TRBV2	TRBD2	.	TRBJ2-5	TGTGCCAGCGGCTTGCGGGAGAAAGAGACCCAGTACTTC	CASGLREKETQYF
TRBV25-1	.	.	TRBJ2-7	TGTGCCAGCAGTGACAACTACGAGCAGTACTTC	CASSDNYEQYF
TRBV6-5	.	.	TRBJ1-6	TGTGCCAGCAGTTACCGTGGGAGTTCACCCCTCCACTTT	CASSYRGSSPLHF
TRBV12-5	TRBD1	.	TRBJ2-1	TGTGCTAGTGGTTCGGACAGGGTGGGAAATGAGCAGTTCTTC	CASGSDRVGNEQFF
TRBV6-5	TRBD1	.	TRBJ1-1	TGTGCCAGCAGTACAGGGGCGAACACTGAAGCTTTCTTT	CASSTGANTEAFF
TRBV5-6	TRBD1	.	TRBJ1-2	TGTGCCAGCAGCCTGGGACAGTCCTATGGCTACACCTTC	CASSLGQSYGYTF
TRBV14	.	.	TRBJ2-5	TGTGCCAGCAGCCAATGGGGGGTTGAGACCCAGTACTTC	CASSQWGVETQYF
TRBV5-4	.	.	TRBJ1-1	TGTGCCAGCAGCCCTCGGACAGACTCGAACACTGAAGCTTTCTTT	CASSPRTDSNTEAFF
TRBV11-1	TRBD1	.	TRBJ1-1	TGTGCCAGCAGCTCCGGGACAGGGGTAAATGTCAACACTGAAGCTTTCTTT	CASSSGTGVNVNTEAFF
TRBV18	TRBD1	once	TRBJ1-1	TGTGCCAGCTCACCCCGGACAGGCGGGATGAACACTGAAGCTTTCTTT	CASSPRTGGMNTEAFF
TRBV19	TRBD1	.	TRBJ2-2	TGTGCCAGTAGGGTGGGACAGTCGAACACCGGGGAGCTGTTTTTT	CASRVGQSNTGELFF
TRBV30	TRBD1	.	TRBJ1-2	TGTGCCTGGAGGACAGGGGGATCCTATGGCTACACCTTC	CAWRTGGSYGYTF
TRBV5-1	TRBD2	.	TRBJ2-1	TGCGCCAGCAGCTTACTAGCGGGAGCGCTTAATGAGCAGTTCTTC	CASSLLAGALNEQFF